Below are 8 T cell receptor beta chains sequenced from a single sample in a study of monozygotic twins with inflammatory bowel disease. No DNA is given; TCRdb re-called the 5' RACE reads and lists each CDR3 protein once. Here the sample table reports some 210,000 distinct CDR3 sequences. The material sequenced was blood. All receptors derive from a human donor with ulcerative colitis or Crohn's disease, or a healthy co-twin of an affected twin (not recorded which).

This chain joins TRBV11-2 and TRBJ2-2; the TCRdb D gene call, TRBD1, has no DNA to confirm it. Germline V CDR1 and CDR2: SGHAT, FQNNGV. The CDR3 length is 13 residues. This chain's CDR3 is CAGRTGIYGELFF.

This chain links TRBV4-2 with TRBJ1-2. The V gene's germline CDR1 is LGHNA and CDR2 YNFKEQ. The CDR3 runs 13 residues. CDR3 sequence reads: CASSQGISTGYTF.

The gene calls are TRBV5-5 and TRBJ1-6; absent DNA, TCRdb's TRBD1 call cannot be checked. This CDR3 is 15 amino acids long. Germline lookup yields CDR1 SGHKS and CDR2 YYEKEE (reference sequence). CDR3 protein: CASRPWGRDNSPLHF.

This sequence joins TRBV20-1 and TRBJ1-1; checking the TCRdb D call of TRBD1 is not possible without DNA. The CDR3 runs to 14 residues. CDR1 and CDR2 (germline): DFQATT, SNEGSKA (reference sequence). The CDR3 protein is CSALTGVQGSEAFF.

The chain has TRBV5-5 and TRBJ1-4; there is no DNA to check the TCRdb D call of TRBD1. The CDR3 has 14 amino acids. Germline loops: CDR1 SGHKS, CDR2 YYEKEE (reference sequence). CDR3 region: CASSRQGLNEKLFF.

The chain recombines TRBV5-5 with TRBJ2-3; TCRdb's D gene call, TRBD1, goes unchecked for lack of DNA. Germline V gives CDR1 SGHKS, CDR2 YYEKEE (reference sequence). The CDR3 contains 12 residues. CDR3: CASSFRGDTRYF.

The V and J genes are TRBV7-9 and TRBJ1-5. Per the germline V gene, CDR1 is SEHNR and CDR2 is FQNEAQ (reference sequence). The CDR3 spans 15 residues. CDR3: CASSRGGNQNQPQHF.

The chain uses TRBV28 and TRBJ2-7; TCRdb's D gene call, TRBD1, goes unchecked for lack of DNA. The CDR3 is made up of 14 amino acids. Germline V gene data show CDR1 as MDHEN and CDR2 as SYDVKM. Here the CDR3 reads CASSSGTASYEQYF.